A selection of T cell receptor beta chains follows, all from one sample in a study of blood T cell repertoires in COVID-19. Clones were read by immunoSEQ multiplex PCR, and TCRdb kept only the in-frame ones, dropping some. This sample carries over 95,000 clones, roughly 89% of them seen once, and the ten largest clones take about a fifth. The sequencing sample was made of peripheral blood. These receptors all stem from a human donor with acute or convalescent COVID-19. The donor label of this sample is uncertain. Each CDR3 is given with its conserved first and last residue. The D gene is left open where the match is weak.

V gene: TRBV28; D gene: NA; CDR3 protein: CASRRDYEQYF
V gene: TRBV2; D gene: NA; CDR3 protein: CAGKPTGNSGNTIYF
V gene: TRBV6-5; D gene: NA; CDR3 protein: CASTREGGNNSPLHF
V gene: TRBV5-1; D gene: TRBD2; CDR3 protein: CASHLASGENEQFF
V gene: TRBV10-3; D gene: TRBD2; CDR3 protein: CAVKPNSGGSNTGELFF
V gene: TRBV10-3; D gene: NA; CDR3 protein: CAISPDSANTGELFF
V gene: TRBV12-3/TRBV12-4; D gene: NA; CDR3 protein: CASSRTGNTEAFF
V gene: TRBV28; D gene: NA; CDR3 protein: CASSKTGYDGYTF
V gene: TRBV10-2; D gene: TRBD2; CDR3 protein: CASRGTSGGEYEQFF
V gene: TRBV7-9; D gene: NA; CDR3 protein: CASSLSGGADTQYF